The 5 T cell receptor beta chains in this list originate from one sample, sequenced in a study of OX40 agonist ivuxolimab in advanced cancers. Sequencing used immunoSEQ multiplex PCR; TCRdb keeps in-frame clones, though not all of them. The data show tens of thousands of clones, with around 84% seen just once and under 30% held by the top ten. Sequencing used CD4+ or CD8+ T cells sorted from blood, obtained in a trial of the OX40 agonist ivuxolimab. All receptors derive from an adult with an advanced solid tumor such as melanoma, head and neck, liver or kidney cancer.

This rearrangement joins TRBV9 to TRBJ2-1, with D perhaps TRBD1 or TRBD2 (6 bases each). Germline CDR1 is SGDLS and CDR2 is YYNGEE. V gave up 2 bases and J gave up 3 bases, with 12 bases separating them. There are 15 residues in the CDR3. The CDR3 loop reads CASSVEGEFYNEQFF. CDR3 nucleotide sequence: TGTGCCAGCAGCGTGGAGGGGGAGTTCTACAATGAGCAGTTCTTC. Together with reference TRBV9 and TRBJ2-1, the CDR3 gives the full variable domain: DSGVTQTPKHLITATGQRVTLRCSPRSGDLSVYWYQQSLDQGLQFLIQYYNGEERAKGNILERFSAQQFPDLHSELNLSSLELGDSALYFCASSVEGEFYNEQFFGPGTRLTVL.

This chain uses TRBV2 with TRBJ1-2, with D perhaps TRBD1 (6 bases). Germline V gene lookup returns CDR1 SNHLY and CDR2 FYNNEI. The CDR3 covers 14 residues. V was pared by 3 bases and J by 4 bases, with 12 bases between. The CDR3 nucleotides are TGTGCCAGCAGTGACTCGGGGGGGGCCTATGGCTACACCTTC. As protein: CASSDSGGAYGYTF.

A few counts support this clone. The V gene is TRBV6-4, the J gene TRBJ2-2, with 7 bases fitting TRBD2. The CDR3 has 15 amino acids. CDR1 is MRHNA, CDR2 SNTAGT, per germline. J was trimmed by 3 bases and V by 6 bases; bases with no gene match: 7. The CDR3: CASSPLAGDTGELFF. The CDR3 nucleotides are TGTGCCAGCAGCCCCCTCGCGGGAGACACCGGGGAGCTGTTTTTT.

This chain uses TRBV4-2 with TRBJ1-3; D possibly corresponds to TRBD1 (6 bases). V was cut by 3 bases and J by 4 bases, with 13 bases left in between. In germline, CDR1 is LGHNA, CDR2 YNFKEQ. The CDR3 runs to 15 residues. CDR3 in amino acids: CASSQNSGHGNTIYF. CDR3 sequence (DNA): TGTGCCAGCAGCCAGAATTCGGGACACGGAAACACCATATATTTT.

The rearrangement uses TRBV29-1 and TRBJ2-7, with a tentative D call TRBD1 (6 bases). The CDR3 is 11 amino acids. The V end lost 6 bases, the J end lost 4 bases, and 10 bases lay between the germline ends. In germline, CDR1 is SQVTM, CDR2 ANQGSEA. CDR3 region: CSVVRGYEQYF. Written as DNA, the CDR3 is TGCAGCGTGGTCAGGGGTTACGAGCAGTACTTC.